These 24 T cell receptor beta chains share one sample of origin, sequenced in a study of monozygotic twins with inflammatory bowel disease. TCRdb reworked the 5' RACE reads into one entry per CDR3 protein, no DNA. Recorded here are over 110,000 distinct CDR3 sequences; the top ten clones represent roughly 2.5%. The sequenced material came from blood. Receptor source: a human donor with ulcerative colitis or Crohn's disease, or a healthy co-twin of an affected twin (not recorded which).

This chain connects TRBV6-2 or TRBV6-3 to TRBJ2-1; checking the TCRdb D call of TRBD1 is not possible without DNA. The CDR3 loop spans 16 amino acids. Germline CDR1 MNHEY, CDR2 SVGEGT. Here the CDR3 reads CASSYYRPGQDNEQFF.

V gene TRBV18 combines with J gene TRBJ2-7; with no DNA, the TCRdb D assignment of TRBD1 cannot be verified. Germline V gene lookup returns CDR1 KGHSH and CDR2 LQKENI. The CDR3 extends over 16 amino acids. The CDR3 loop reads CASSPPSGTGYYEQYF.

The chain joins TRBV5-1 to TRBJ2-1; TCRdb's assignment of TRBD1 cannot be checked, as there is no DNA. CDR1 and CDR2 (germline): SGHRS, YFSETQ. The CDR3 totals 16 residues. The CDR3 protein is CASSLNEGRGQNEQFF.

The V call is TRBV20-1, the J call TRBJ2-7; lacking DNA, the TRBD2 call made by TCRdb goes unchecked. The germline gives CDR1 DFQATT, CDR2 SNEGSKA (reference sequence). The CDR3 length is 17 residues. This CDR3 is CSARDPTGTSGVYEQYF.

This chain joins TRBV6-2 or TRBV6-3 and TRBJ1-2; the D call from TCRdb, TRBD1, cannot be confirmed without DNA. This CDR3 is built from 13 residues. The germline CDR1 and CDR2 sequences are MNHEY and SVGEGT. CDR3 loop: CASSHDRNYGYTF.

The chain is built from TRBV6-5 and TRBJ2-7; TCRdb's D gene call, TRBD2, goes unchecked for lack of DNA. The CDR3 length is 17 residues. Looked up from germline, CDR1 is MNHEY and CDR2 is SVGAGI. The CDR3 reads CASSYSGPGGEGYEQYF.

CDR3 sequence reads: CASSLRQGAIETQYF. The chain combines TRBV5-4 with TRBJ2-5; as DNA is missing, the TRBD1 call by TCRdb cannot be tested. This CDR3 has 15 residues. Germline V gives CDR1 SGHNT, CDR2 YYREEE (reference sequence). The whole variable domain, remainder taken from reference TRBV5-4 and TRBJ2-5, is ETGVTQSPTHLIKTRGQQVTLRCSSQSGHNTVSWYQQALGQGPQFIFQYYREEENGRGNFPPRFSGLQFPNYSSELNVNALELDDSALYLCASSLRQGAIETQYFGPGTRLLVL.

V usage is TRBV13 and J usage is TRBJ1-5. The CDR3 loop spans 14 amino acids. Germline values: CDR1 PRHDT, CDR2 FYEKMQ (reference sequence). Here the CDR3 reads CASSLRNSNQPQHF. The entire variable domain, with the rest obtained from reference TRBV13 and TRBJ1-5, is as follows: AAGVIQSPRHLIKEKRETATLKCYPIPRHDTVYWYQQGPGQDPQFLISFYEKMQSDKGSIPDRFSAQQFSDYHSELNMSSLELGDSALYFCASSLRNSNQPQHFGDGTRLSIL.

The CDR3 reads CASTMSGEWETQYF. The V call is TRBV12-3 or TRBV12-4, the J call TRBJ2-5; TCRdb picks TRBD2, but there is no DNA to check that call. CDR3 size: 14 residues.

V gene TRBV7-9 combines with J gene TRBJ1-2; no DNA is available, so the TRBD1 call from TCRdb remains unchecked. Germline CDR1 and CDR2: SEHNR and FQNEAQ (reference sequence). CDR3 length: 15 residues. CDR3: CASSPGGAGNYGYTF. Drawing the rest from reference TRBV7-9 and TRBJ1-2, the complete variable domain is DTGVSQNPRHKITKRGQNVTFRCDPISEHNRLYWYRQTLGQGPEFLTYFQNEAQLEKSRLLSDRFSAERPKGSFSTLEIQRTEQGDSAMYLCASSPGGAGNYGYTFGSGTRLTVV.

The chain combines TRBV12-3 or TRBV12-4 with TRBJ2-1; as DNA is missing, the TRBD1 call by TCRdb cannot be tested. The CDR3 runs 15 residues. The CDR3 is CASSPRTGYYNEQFF.

This chain uses TRBV27 with TRBJ1-1; TCRdb calls TRBD1, which cannot be checked without DNA. The CDR3 has 14 amino acids. In germline, CDR1 is MNHEY, CDR2 SMNVEV (reference sequence). This chain's CDR3 is CASSLRTPSVEAFF.

The chain employs TRBV7-6 and TRBJ2-7; TCRdb calls TRBD2, which cannot be checked without DNA. The CDR3 is made up of 14 amino acids. Germline V gives CDR1 SGHVS, CDR2 FNYEAQ. The CDR3 loop is CASSTGGAIYEQYF.

The rearrangement links TRBV12-5 to TRBJ2-1; TCRdb picks TRBD1, but there is no DNA to check that call. The CDR3 has 17 residues. Germline loops: CDR1 LGHNT, CDR2 FRNRAP. CDR3 amino acids: CASGLLISGAGYNEQFF.

This CDR3 is CASSIGGTDTQYF. The chain carries TRBV5-1 and TRBJ2-3; TCRdb's D call, TRBD1, is unchecked because there is no DNA. The CDR3 totals 13 residues. In germline, CDR1 is SGHRS, CDR2 YFSETQ.

This chain connects TRBV5-1 to TRBJ2-7; TCRdb's D call, TRBD1, is unchecked because there is no DNA. The CDR3 has 14 residues. The germline CDR1 and CDR2 sequences are SGHRS and YFSETQ. The chain's CDR3 is CASSRDRERDEQYF.

CDR3 in amino acids: CASTTFPGYEQYF. The J gene is TRBJ2-7, the V gene TRBV7-2; TCRdb's D call of TRBD1 is untestable without DNA. CDR3 length equals 13 residues. Germline V lookup: CDR1 SGHTA, CDR2 FQGNSA.

The chain is built from TRBV20-1 and TRBJ1-3. This CDR3 contains 15 residues. CDR1 DFQATT and CDR2 SNEGSKA come from the germline V gene (reference sequence). CDR3 sequence reads: CSAAREVLSGNTIYF.

The chain uses TRBV28 and TRBJ2-7; TCRdb returns TRBD2, unconfirmable since there is no DNA. Germline assignment: CDR1 MDHEN and CDR2 SYDVKM. The CDR3 length is 14 residues. The CDR3 spells CASSKIAGGYEQYF.

This rearrangement joins TRBV6-1 to TRBJ2-7; TCRdb proposes TRBD1, but this gene call is untestable without DNA. CDR3 length: 14 residues. From germline, CDR1 is MNHNS and CDR2 SASEGT. The CDR3 region is CATTGDRWGYEQYF.

The V gene is TRBV6-1, the J gene TRBJ1-5. This CDR3 has 15 amino acids. CDR1 MNHNS and CDR2 SASEGT come from the germline V gene. CDR3 sequence: CASRREAAGNQPQHF.

CDR3 residues: CASSFAGVEQFF. The chain couples TRBV12-3 or TRBV12-4 to TRBJ2-1; with no DNA, the TCRdb D assignment of TRBD1 cannot be verified. The CDR3 runs 12 residues.

The chain employs TRBV7-2 and TRBJ2-2. The CDR3 runs to 13 residues. CDR1 is SGHTA, CDR2 FQGNSA, per germline. The CDR3 loop is CASSLAIPLELFF.

The chain joins TRBV5-1 to TRBJ2-2; without DNA, the TCRdb call of TRBD1 cannot be checked. The CDR3 has 16 amino acids. Germline values: CDR1 SGHRS, CDR2 YFSETQ. CDR3 in amino acids: CASSPARGTVAGELFF.